Sequencing of this T cell receptor (beta chain) was carried out in a study of neoadjuvant anti-PD-1 for oral cavity cancer. Study summary: Patients without progression got a fourth dose around day 43.

Profiled with immunoSEQ multiplex PCR; TCRdb holds only in-frame clones, not every one. Of approximately 74,000 clones in the sample, about four fifths were seen once. The CDR3 contains 15 residues. Unmatched junction bases numbered 15, after V lost 10 bases and J lost 5 bases. From germline, CDR1 is WNHNN and CDR2 SYGVQD (reference sequence). The receptor comes from a person between 35 and 79 years old with oral cavity squamous cell carcinoma. The chain employs TRBV10-1 and TRBJ2-7; 9 bases line up with TRBD2. Source: PBMCs, taken before nivolumab (anti-PD-1) treatment. The CDR3 is CAILAGGENVHEQYF. As DNA, the CDR3 is TGCGCCATCCTCGCGGGGGGGGAGAATGTCCACGAGCAGTACTTC.